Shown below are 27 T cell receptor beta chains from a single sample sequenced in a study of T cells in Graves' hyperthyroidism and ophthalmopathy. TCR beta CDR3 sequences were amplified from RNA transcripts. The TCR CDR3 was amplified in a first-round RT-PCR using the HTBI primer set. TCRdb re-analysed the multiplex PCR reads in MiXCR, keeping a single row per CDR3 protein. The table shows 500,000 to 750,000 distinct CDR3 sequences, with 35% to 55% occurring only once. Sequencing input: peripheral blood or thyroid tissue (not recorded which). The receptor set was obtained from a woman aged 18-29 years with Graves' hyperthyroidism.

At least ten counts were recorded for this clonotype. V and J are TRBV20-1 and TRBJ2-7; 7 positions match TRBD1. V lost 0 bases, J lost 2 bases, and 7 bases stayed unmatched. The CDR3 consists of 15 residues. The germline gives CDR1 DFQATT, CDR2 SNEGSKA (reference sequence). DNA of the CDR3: TGCAGTGCTAGAGATCACGGGACAGAGCCCTACGAGCAGTACTTC. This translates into CSARDHGTEPYEQYF.

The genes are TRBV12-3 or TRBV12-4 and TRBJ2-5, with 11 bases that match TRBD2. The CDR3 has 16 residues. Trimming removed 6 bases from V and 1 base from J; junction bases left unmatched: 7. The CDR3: CASSPLTSGTQETQYF. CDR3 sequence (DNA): TGTGCCAGCAGCCCCCTGACTAGCGGGACCCAAGAGACCCAGTACTTC.

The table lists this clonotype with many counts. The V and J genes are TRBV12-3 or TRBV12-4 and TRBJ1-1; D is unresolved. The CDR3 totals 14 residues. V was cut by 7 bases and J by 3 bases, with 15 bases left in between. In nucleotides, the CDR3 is TGTGCCAGCAATCTCGTGGCGGGGTACACTGAAGCTTTCTTT. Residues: CASNLVAGYTEAFF.

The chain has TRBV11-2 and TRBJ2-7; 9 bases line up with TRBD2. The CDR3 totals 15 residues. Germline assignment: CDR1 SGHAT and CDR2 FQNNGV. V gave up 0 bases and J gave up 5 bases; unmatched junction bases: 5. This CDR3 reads CASSLERLAGHEQYF. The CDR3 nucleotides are TGTGCCAGCAGCTTAGAGCGGCTAGCGGGACACGAGCAGTACTTC. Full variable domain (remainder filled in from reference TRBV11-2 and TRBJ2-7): EAGVAQSPRYKIIEKRQSVAFWCNPISGHATLYWYQQILGQGPKLLIQFQNNGVVDDSQLPKDRFSAERLKGVDSTLKIQPAKLEDSAVYLCASSLERLAGHEQYFGPGTRLTVT.

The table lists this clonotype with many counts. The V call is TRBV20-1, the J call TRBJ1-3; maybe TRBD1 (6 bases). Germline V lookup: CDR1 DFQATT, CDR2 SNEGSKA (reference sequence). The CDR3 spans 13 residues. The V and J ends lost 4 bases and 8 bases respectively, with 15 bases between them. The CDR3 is CSANKGGSDTIYF. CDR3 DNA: TGCAGTGCTAACAAGGGGGGCTCGGACACCATATATTTT.

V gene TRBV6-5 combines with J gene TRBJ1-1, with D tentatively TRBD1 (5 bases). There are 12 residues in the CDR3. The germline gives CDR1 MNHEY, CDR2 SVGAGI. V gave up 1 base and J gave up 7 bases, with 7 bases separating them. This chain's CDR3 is CASSYFGGEAFF. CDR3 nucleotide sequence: TGTGCCAGCAGTTACTTCGGGGGTGAAGCTTTCTTT.

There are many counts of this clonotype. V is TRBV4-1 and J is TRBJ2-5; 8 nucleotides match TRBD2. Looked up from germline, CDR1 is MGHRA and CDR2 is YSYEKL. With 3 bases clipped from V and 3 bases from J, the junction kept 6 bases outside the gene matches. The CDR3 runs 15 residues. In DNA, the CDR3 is TGCGCCAGCAGCCACTGGGGACTAGAGGAAGAGACCCAGTACTTC. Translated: CASSHWGLEEETQYF.

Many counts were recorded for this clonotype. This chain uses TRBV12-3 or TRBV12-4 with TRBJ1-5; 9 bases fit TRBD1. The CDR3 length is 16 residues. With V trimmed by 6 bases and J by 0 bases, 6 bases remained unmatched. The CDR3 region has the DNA TGTGCCAGCAGCTCCGGGACAGGGCTTAGCAATCAGCCCCAGCATTTT. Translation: CASSSGTGLSNQPQHF.

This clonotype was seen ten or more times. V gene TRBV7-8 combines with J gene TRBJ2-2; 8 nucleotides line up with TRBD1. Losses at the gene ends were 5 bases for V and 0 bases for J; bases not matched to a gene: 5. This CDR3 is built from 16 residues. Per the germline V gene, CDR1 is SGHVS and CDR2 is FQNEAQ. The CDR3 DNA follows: TGTGCCAGCAGCGTGGACAGGGACACGAACACCGGGGAGCTGTTTTTT. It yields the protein CASSVDRDTNTGELFF.

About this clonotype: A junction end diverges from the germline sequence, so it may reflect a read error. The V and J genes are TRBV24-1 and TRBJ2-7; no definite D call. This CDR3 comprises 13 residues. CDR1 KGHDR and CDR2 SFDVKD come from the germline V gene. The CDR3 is CATSDQYSHEQYF. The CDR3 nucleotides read TGTGCCACCAGTGATCAATACTCCCACGAGCAGTACTTC.

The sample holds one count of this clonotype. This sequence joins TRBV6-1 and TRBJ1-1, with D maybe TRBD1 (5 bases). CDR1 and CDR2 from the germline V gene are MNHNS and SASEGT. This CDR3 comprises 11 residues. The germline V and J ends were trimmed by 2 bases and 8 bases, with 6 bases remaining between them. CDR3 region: CASSEWGEAFF. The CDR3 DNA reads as TGTGCCAGCAGTGAATGGGGCGAAGCTTTCTTT.

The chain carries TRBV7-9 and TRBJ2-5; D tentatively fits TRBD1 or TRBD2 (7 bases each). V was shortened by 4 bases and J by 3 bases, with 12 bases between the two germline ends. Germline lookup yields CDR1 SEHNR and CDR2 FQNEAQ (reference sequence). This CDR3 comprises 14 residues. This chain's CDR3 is CASSSTGREETQYF. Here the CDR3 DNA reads TGTGCCAGCAGCTCGACAGGGAGGGAAGAGACCCAGTACTTC.

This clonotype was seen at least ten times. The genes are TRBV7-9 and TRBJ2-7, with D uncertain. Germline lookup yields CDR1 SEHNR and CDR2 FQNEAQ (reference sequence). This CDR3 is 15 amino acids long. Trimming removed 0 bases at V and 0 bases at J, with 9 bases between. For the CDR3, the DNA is TGTGCCAGCAGCTTAGCTTCAGAGATCTCCTACGAGCAGTACTTC. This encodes CASSLASEISYEQYF.

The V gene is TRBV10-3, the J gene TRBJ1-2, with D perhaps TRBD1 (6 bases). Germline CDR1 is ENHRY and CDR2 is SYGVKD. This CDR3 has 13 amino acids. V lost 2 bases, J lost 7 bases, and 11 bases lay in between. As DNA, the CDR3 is TGTGCCATCAGTGAGCGGGCAGGGGTTGGCTACACCTTC. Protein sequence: CAISERAGVGYTF.

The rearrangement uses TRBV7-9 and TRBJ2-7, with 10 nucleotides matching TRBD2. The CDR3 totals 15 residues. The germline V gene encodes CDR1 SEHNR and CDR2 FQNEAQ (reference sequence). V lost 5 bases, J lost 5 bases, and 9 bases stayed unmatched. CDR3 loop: CASSSDTSGKDEQYF. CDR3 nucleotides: TGTGCCAGCAGCAGCGACACTAGCGGGAAGGACGAGCAGTACTTC.

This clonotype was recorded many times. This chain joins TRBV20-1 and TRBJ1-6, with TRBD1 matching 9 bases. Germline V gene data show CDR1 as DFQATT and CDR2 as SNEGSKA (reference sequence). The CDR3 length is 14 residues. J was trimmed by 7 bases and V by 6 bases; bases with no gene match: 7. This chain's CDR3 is CSAPGQGLNSPLHF. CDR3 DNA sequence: TGCAGTGCCCCGGGACAGGGACTGAATTCACCCCTCCACTTT.

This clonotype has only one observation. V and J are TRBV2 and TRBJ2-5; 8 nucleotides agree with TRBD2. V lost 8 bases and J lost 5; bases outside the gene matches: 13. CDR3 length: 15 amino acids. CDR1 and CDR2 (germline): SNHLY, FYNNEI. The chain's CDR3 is CASQRETNTGETQYF. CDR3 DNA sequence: TGTGCCAGCCAGCGGGAGACGAACACCGGGGAGACCCAGTACTTC.

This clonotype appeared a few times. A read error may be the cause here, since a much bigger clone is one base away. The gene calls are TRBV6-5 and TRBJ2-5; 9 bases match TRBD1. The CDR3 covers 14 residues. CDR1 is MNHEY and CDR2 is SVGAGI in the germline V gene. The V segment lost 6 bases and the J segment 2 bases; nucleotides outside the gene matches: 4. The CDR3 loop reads CASRGTGRQETQYF. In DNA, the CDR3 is TGTGCCAGCAGGGGGACAGGGCGGCAAGAGACCCAGTACTTC.

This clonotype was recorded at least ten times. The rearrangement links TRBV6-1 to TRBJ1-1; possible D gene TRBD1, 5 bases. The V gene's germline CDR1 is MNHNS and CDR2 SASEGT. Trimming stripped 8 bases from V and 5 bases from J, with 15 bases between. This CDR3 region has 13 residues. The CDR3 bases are TGTGCCAGCCTGGTCTCCGGGGGGACTGAAGCTTTCTTT. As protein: CASLVSGGTEAFF.

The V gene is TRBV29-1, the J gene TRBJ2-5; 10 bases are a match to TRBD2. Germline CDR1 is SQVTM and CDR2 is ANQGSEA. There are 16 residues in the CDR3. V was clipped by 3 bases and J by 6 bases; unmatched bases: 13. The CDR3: CSVEALAGAREKTQYF. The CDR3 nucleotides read TGCAGCGTTGAGGCCCTAGCGGGAGCGAGGGAAAAGACCCAGTACTTC. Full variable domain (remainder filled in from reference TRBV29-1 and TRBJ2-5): SAVISQKPSRDICQRGTSLTIQCQVDSQVTMMFWYRQQPGQSLTLIATANQGSEATYESGFVIDKFPISRPNLTFSTLTVSNMSPEDSSIYLCSVEALAGAREKTQYFGPGTRLLVL.

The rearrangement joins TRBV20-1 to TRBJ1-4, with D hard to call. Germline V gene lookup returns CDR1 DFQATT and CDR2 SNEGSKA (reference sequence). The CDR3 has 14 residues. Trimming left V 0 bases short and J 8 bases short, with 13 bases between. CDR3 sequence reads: CSARDWRTDEKLFF. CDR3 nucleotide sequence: TGCAGTGCTAGAGATTGGAGGACGGACGAAAAACTGTTTTTT.

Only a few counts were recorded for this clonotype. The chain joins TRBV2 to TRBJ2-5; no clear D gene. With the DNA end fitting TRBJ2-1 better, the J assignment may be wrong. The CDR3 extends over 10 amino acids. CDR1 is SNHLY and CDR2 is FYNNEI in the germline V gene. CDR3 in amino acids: CASKGREQFF. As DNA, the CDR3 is TGTGCCAGCAAGGGCCGTGAGCAGTTCTTC.

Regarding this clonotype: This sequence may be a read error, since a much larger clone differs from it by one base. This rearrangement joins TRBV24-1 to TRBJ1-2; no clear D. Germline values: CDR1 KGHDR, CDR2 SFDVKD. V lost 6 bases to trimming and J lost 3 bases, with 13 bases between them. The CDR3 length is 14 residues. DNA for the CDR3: TGTGCCACCAGTTACTCCGACGGGCACTATGGCTACACCTTC. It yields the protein CATSYSDGHYGYTF.

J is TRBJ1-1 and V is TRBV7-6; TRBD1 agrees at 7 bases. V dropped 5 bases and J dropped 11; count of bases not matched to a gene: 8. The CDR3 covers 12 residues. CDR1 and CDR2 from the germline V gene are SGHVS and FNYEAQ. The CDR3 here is CASSPGGGGAFF. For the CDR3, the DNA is TGTGCCAGCAGCCCCGGAGGGGGCGGGGCTTTCTTT. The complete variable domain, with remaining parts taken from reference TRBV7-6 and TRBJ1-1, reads GAGVSQSPRYKVTKRGQDVALRCDPISGHVSLYWYRQALGQGPEFLTYFNYEAQQDKSGLPNDRFSAERPEGSISTLTIQRTEQRDSAMYRCASSPGGGGAFFGQGTRLTVV.

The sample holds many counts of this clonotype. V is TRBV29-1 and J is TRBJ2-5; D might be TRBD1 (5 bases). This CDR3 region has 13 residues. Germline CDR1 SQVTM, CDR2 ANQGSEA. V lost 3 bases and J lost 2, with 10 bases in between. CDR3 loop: CSVEGRQQETQYF. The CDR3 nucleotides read TGCAGCGTTGAGGGCCGACAGCAAGAGACCCAGTACTTC.

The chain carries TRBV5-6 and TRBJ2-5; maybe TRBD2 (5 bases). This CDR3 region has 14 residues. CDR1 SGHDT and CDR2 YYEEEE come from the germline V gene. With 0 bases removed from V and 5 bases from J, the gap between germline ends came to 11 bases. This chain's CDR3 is CASSLGTESETQYF. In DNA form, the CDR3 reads TGTGCCAGCAGCTTGGGGACTGAATCGGAGACCCAGTACTTC. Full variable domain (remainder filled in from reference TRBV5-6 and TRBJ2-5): DAGVTQSPTHLIKTRGQQVTLRCSPKSGHDTVSWYQQALGQGPQFIFQYYEEEERQRGNFPDRFSGHQFPNYSSELNVNALLLGDSALYLCASSLGTESETQYFGPGTRLLVL.

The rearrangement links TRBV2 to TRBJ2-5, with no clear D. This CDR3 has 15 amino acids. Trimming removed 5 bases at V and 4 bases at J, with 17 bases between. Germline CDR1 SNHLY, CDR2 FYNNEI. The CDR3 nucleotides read TGTGCCAGCAGTTTAAGCCCGGCAGTGAGAGAGACCCAGTACTTC. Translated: CASSLSPAVRETQYF.